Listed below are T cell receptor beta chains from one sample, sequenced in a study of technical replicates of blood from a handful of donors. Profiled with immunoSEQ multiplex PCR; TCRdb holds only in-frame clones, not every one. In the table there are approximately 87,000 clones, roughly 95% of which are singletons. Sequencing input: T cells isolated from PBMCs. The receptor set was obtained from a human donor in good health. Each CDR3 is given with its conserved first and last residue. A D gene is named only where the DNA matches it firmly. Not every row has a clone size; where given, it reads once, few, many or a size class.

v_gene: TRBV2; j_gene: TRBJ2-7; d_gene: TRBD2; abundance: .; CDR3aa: CAKEGSGGTYEQYF; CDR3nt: TGTGCCAAAGAGGGTAGCGGGGGCACCTACGAGCAGTACTTC
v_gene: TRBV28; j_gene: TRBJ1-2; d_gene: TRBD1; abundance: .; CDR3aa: CASSDQGAGNYGYTF; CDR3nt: TGTGCCAGCAGTGATCAGGGGGCCGGTAACTATGGCTACACCTTC
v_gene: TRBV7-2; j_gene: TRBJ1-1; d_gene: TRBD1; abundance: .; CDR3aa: CASSAHGGGQGEAFF; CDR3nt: TGTGCCAGCAGCGCCCATGGAGGGGGCCAGGGTGAAGCTTTCTTT
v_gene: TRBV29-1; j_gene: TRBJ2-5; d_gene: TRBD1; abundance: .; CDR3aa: CSVGTEETQYF; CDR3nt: TGCAGCGTCGGGACAGAAGAGACCCAGTACTTC
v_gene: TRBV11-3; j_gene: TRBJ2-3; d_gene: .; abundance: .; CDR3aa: CASSLGIGDAYF; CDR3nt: TGTGCCAGCAGCCTAGGGATCGGAGACGCATATTTT
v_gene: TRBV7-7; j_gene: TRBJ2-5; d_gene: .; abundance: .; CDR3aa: CASSLGGGSETQYF; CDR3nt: TGTGCTAGCAGCTTAGGGGGGGGGTCAGAGACCCAGTACTTC
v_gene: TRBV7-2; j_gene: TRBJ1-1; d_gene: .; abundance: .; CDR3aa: CASTTVGGMNTEAFF; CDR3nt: TGTGCCAGCACCACAGTCGGGGGGATGAACACTGAAGCTTTCTTT
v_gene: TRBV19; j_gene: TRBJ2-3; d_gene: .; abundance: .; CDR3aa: CASSLLLDTRDTQYF; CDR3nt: TGTGCCAGTAGCCTATTACTAGACACCAGGGATACGCAGTATTTT
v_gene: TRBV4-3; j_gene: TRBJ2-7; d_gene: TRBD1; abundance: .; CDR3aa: CASSQELGQLYEQYF; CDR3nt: TGCGCCAGCAGCCAAGAGCTGGGACAGCTCTACGAGCAGTACTTC
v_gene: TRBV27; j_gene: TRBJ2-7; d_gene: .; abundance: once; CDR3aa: CASSLSGGTPNYEQYF; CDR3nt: TGTGCCAGCAGTTTATCAGGCGGGACTCCAAACTACGAGCAGTACTTC
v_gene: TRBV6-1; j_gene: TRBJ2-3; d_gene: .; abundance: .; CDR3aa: CASSEVPDYRLVSTDTQYF; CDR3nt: TGTGCCAGCAGTGAAGTCCCAGACTACCGACTCGTTAGCACAGATACGCAGTATTTT
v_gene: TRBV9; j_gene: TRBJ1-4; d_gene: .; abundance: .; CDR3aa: CASSPQGGAGKEKLFF; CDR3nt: TGTGCCAGCAGCCCCCAAGGGGGGGCGGGTAAGGAAAAACTGTTTTTT
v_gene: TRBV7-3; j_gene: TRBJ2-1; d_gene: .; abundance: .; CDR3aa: CASSLTPFLGNEQFF; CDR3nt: TGTGCCAGCAGCTTAACCCCTTTCCTAGGCAATGAGCAGTTCTTC
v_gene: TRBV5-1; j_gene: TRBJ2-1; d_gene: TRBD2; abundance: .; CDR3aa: CASSLRLAGVVYNEQFF; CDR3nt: TGCGCCAGCAGCCTGAGACTAGCGGGAGTTGTATACAATGAGCAGTTCTTC
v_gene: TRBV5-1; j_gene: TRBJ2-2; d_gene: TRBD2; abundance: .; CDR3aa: CASSLALAEANTGELFF; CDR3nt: TGCGCCAGCAGCTTGGCTCTAGCGGAAGCGAACACCGGGGAGCTGTTTTTT
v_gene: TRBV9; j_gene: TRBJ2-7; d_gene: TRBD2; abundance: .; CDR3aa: CASSKGGSGSTYEQYF; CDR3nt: TGTGCCAGCAGCAAAGGAGGGAGCGGGAGTACCTACGAGCAGTACTTC
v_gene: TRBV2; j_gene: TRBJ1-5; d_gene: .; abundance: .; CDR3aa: CASSEDPRDTYSNQPQHF; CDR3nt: TGTGCCAGCAGTGAAGACCCCCGGGACACCTATAGCAATCAGCCCCAGCATTTT
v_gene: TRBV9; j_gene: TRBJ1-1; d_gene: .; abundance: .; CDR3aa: CASSVGSAGNTEAFF; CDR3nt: TGTGCCAGCAGCGTAGGGTCAGCAGGTAACACTGAAGCTTTCTTT
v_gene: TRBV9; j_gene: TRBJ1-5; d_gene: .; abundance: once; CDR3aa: CASSEDSRQPQHF; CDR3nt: TGTGCCAGCAGCGAAGATTCGCGGCAGCCCCAGCATTTT
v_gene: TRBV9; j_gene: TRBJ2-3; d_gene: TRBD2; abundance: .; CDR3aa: CASSTQLAGGTDTQYF; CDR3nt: TGTGCCAGCAGCACTCAACTAGCGGGAGGCACAGATACGCAGTATTTT
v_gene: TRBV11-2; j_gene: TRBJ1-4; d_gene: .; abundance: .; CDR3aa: CASSLGGDEKLFF; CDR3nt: TGTGCCAGCAGCTTAGGTGGAGATGAAAAACTGTTTTTT
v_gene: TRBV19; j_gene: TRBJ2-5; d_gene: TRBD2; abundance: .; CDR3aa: CASSRGEGKETQYF; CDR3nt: TGTGCCAGTAGTAGGGGGGAGGGTAAAGAGACCCAGTACTTC
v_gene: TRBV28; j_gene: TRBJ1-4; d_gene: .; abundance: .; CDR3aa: CASIETGRNEKLFF; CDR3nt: TGTGCCAGCATTGAGACAGGCCGGAATGAAAAACTGTTTTTT